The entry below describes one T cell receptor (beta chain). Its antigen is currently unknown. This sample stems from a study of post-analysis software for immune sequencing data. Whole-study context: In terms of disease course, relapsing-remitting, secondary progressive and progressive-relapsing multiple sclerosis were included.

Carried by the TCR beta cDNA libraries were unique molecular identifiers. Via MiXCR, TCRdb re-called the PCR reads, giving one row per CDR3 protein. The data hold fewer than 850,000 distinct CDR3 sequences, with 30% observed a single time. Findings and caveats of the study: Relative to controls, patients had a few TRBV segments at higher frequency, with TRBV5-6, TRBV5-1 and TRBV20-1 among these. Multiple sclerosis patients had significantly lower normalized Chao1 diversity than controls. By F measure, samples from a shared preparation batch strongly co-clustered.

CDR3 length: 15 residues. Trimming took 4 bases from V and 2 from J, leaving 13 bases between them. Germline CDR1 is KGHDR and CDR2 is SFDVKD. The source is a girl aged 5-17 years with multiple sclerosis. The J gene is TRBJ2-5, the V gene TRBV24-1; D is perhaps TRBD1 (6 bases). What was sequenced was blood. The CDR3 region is CATSDPDRIQETQYF. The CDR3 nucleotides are TGTGCCACCAGTGACCCCGACAGGATACAAGAGACCCAGTACTTC.